This TCR beta chain was observed in a study of identical twins. The CDR3 has 17 residues. Trimming removed 5 bases from V and 7 bases from J; junction bases left unmatched: 11. Per germline, CDR1 MNHEY and CDR2 SMNVEV (reference sequence). TCRdb used MiXCR to reprocess the 5' RACE reads, holding one entry per CDR3 protein. The sample includes hundreds of thousands of distinct CDR3 sequences, around 8% of them seen just once. These sequences were also reported in another study, on yellow fever vaccine responses in identical twins.

This TCR came from a woman between 18 and 29 years old in good health. The sequenced material came from memory (CD45RO+) T cells sorted from blood. The chain couples TRBV27 to TRBJ2-1; TRBD2 matches at 13 bases. The CDR3 sequence: CASSPLVTSGRANEQFF. Here the CDR3 DNA reads TGTGCCAGCAGTCCCCTAGTAACTAGCGGGAGGGCGAATGAGCAGTTCTTC.